This is a list of T cell receptor beta chains from one sample in a study of cytomegalovirus exposure and HLA in healthy donors. Method: immunoSEQ multiplex PCR; TCRdb's copy keeps in-frame clones and lacks some. The sample has under 200,000 clones, around 80% seen once. Sequencing used PBMCs. The origin of the receptors is a woman aged 40-49 years in good health and CMV-seropositive. The CDR3 runs from the conserved cysteine through the conserved F or W. A D gene is named only where the DNA matches it firmly. A row's size may be missing; if present it is once, few, many or a size class.

J gene: TRBJ2-7
D gene: TRBD1
clone size: -
V gene: TRBV2
CDR3 protein: CARQTGQGASEQYF
CDR3 DNA: TGTGCCAGGCAGACGGGACAGGGGGCCTCCGAGCAGTACTTC

J gene: TRBJ2-7
D gene: -
clone size: -
V gene: TRBV7-2
CDR3 protein: CASSLVGRNSYEQYF
CDR3 DNA: TGTGCCAGCAGCTTAGTCGGTCGCAACTCCTACGAGCAGTACTTC

J gene: TRBJ2-1
D gene: TRBD2
clone size: -
V gene: TRBV9
CDR3 protein: CASSASPSGINEQFF
CDR3 DNA: TGTGCCAGCAGCGCCTCCCCTAGCGGGATAAATGAGCAGTTCTTC

J gene: TRBJ2-6
D gene: -
clone size: -
V gene: TRBV15
CDR3 protein: CATSRGVGGAGANVLTF
CDR3 DNA: TGTGCCACCAGCAGAGGGGTGGGTGGAGCCGGGGCCAACGTCCTGACTTTC

J gene: TRBJ2-7
D gene: TRBD2
clone size: -
V gene: TRBV7-2
CDR3 protein: CASSLGGGSPYEQYF
CDR3 DNA: TGTGCCAGCAGCTTAGGGGGAGGGAGTCCCTACGAGCAGTACTTC

J gene: TRBJ2-1
D gene: TRBD2
clone size: -
V gene: TRBV28
CDR3 protein: CASRGRLAGGVYNEQFF
CDR3 DNA: TGTGCCAGCAGGGGCAGACTAGCGGGAGGGGTGTACAATGAGCAGTTCTTC

J gene: TRBJ2-2
D gene: -
clone size: few
V gene: TRBV6-5
CDR3 protein: CASSRQGRDTGELFF
CDR3 DNA: TGTGCCAGCAGTAGACAGGGGAGGGACACCGGGGAGCTGTTTTTT

J gene: TRBJ1-5
D gene: -
clone size: once
V gene: TRBV19
CDR3 protein: CASSITAGRVDSNQPQHF
CDR3 DNA: TGTGCCAGTAGTATAACGGCAGGGAGGGTAGATAGCAATCAGCCCCAGCATTTT

J gene: TRBJ1-6
D gene: -
clone size: -
V gene: TRBV27
CDR3 protein: CASSLAPRSSPLHF
CDR3 DNA: TGTGCCAGCAGTTTAGCTCCTCGTAGCTCACCCCTCCACTTT

J gene: TRBJ1-5
D gene: -
clone size: -
V gene: TRBV6-6
CDR3 protein: CASSFAVGQPQHF
CDR3 DNA: TGTGCCAGCAGTTTTGCGGTTGGTCAGCCCCAGCATTTT

J gene: TRBJ1-2
D gene: TRBD1
clone size: -
V gene: TRBV15
CDR3 protein: CATSRERRQGLYGYTF
CDR3 DNA: TGTGCCACCAGCAGAGAGAGAAGACAGGGACTTTATGGCTACACCTTC

J gene: TRBJ2-6
D gene: -
clone size: -
V gene: TRBV28
CDR3 protein: CASSPWTDKLSGANVLTF
CDR3 DNA: TGTGCCAGCAGCCCCTGGACAGACAAGCTCTCTGGGGCCAACGTCCTGACTTTC

J gene: TRBJ1-5
D gene: -
clone size: few
V gene: TRBV19
CDR3 protein: CATTADGVIQPQHF
CDR3 DNA: TGTGCTACGACCGCCGACGGGGTTATTCAGCCCCAGCATTTT

J gene: TRBJ1-1
D gene: -
clone size: few
V gene: TRBV2
CDR3 protein: CASSTEGGGTEAFF
CDR3 DNA: TGTGCCAGCAGTACAGAGGGCGGTGGGACTGAAGCTTTCTTT

J gene: TRBJ2-2
D gene: -
clone size: few
V gene: TRBV2
CDR3 protein: CASSAVRGTGELFF
CDR3 DNA: TGTGCCAGCAGCGCCGTCAGGGGCACCGGGGAGCTGTTTTTT

J gene: TRBJ2-4
D gene: -
clone size: -
V gene: TRBV28
CDR3 protein: CASSGHDIAKNIQYF
CDR3 DNA: TGTGCCAGCAGCGGACACGACATAGCCAAAAACATTCAGTACTTC

J gene: TRBJ1-2
D gene: -
clone size: -
V gene: TRBV27
CDR3 protein: CASKVGVSPNYGYTF
CDR3 DNA: TGTGCCAGCAAGGTAGGAGTGAGCCCTAACTATGGCTACACCTTC

J gene: TRBJ2-2
D gene: -
clone size: -
V gene: TRBV19
CDR3 protein: CASWARTGELFF
CDR3 DNA: TGTGCCAGTTGGGCCCGCACCGGGGAGCTGTTTTTT

J gene: TRBJ2-1
D gene: TRBD1
clone size: -
V gene: TRBV5-8
CDR3 protein: CASSRTGGVGNEQFF
CDR3 DNA: TGTGCCAGCAGCAGGACAGGTGGCGTGGGCAATGAGCAGTTCTTC

J gene: TRBJ2-5
D gene: TRBD2
clone size: -
V gene: TRBV7-8
CDR3 protein: CASSLETGTIGETQYF
CDR3 DNA: TGTGCCAGCAGCTTAGAGACCGGGACTATAGGAGAGACCCAGTACTTC

J gene: TRBJ2-5
D gene: TRBD1
clone size: -
V gene: TRBV28
CDR3 protein: CASKPRTGGETQYF
CDR3 DNA: TGTGCCAGCAAGCCACGGACAGGGGGAGAGACCCAGTACTTC

J gene: TRBJ2-1
D gene: -
clone size: -
V gene: TRBV29-1
CDR3 protein: CSAKQSSYNEQFF
CDR3 DNA: TGCAGCGCTAAACAGAGCTCCTACAATGAGCAGTTCTTC

J gene: TRBJ1-5
D gene: -
clone size: -
V gene: TRBV15
CDR3 protein: CATSRGTGYQPQHF
CDR3 DNA: TGTGCCACCAGCAGAGGAACAGGCTATCAGCCCCAGCATTTT

J gene: TRBJ1-2
D gene: -
clone size: few
V gene: TRBV15
CDR3 protein: CATSRDLGRSIYGYTF
CDR3 DNA: TGTGCCACCAGCAGAGATCTGGGCAGGTCGATCTATGGCTACACCTTC

J gene: TRBJ2-5
D gene: -
clone size: -
V gene: TRBV7-2
CDR3 protein: CASSYGETQYF
CDR3 DNA: TGTGCCAGCAGCTACGGGGAGACCCAGTACTTC

J gene: TRBJ2-1
D gene: -
clone size: -
V gene: TRBV7-9
CDR3 protein: CASSLHSSPNEQFF
CDR3 DNA: TGTGCCAGCAGCTTGCACTCTTCCCCCAATGAGCAGTTCTTC

J gene: TRBJ2-5
D gene: -
clone size: once
V gene: TRBV7-6
CDR3 protein: CASSRPRGTQYVTQYF
CDR3 DNA: TGTGCCAGCAGCCGACCCCGCGGGACCCAGTATGTGACCCAGTACTTC

J gene: TRBJ2-7
D gene: -
clone size: once
V gene: TRBV7-6
CDR3 protein: CASSLEASAPSYEQYF
CDR3 DNA: TGTGCCAGCAGCTTAGAGGCGAGCGCCCCCTCCTACGAGCAGTACTTC

J gene: TRBJ2-7
D gene: TRBD2
clone size: -
V gene: TRBV28
CDR3 protein: CATESGGGYEQYF
CDR3 DNA: TGTGCCACCGAAAGCGGGGGGGGTTACGAGCAGTACTTC